The TCR beta chain under discussion was sequenced for a study of early T cells in non-severe SARS-CoV-2 infection. The ends were cut back, 4 bases at V and 7 bases at J, with 17 bases in the middle. CDR3 length: 14 amino acids. The germline CDR1 and CDR2 sequences are SGHVS and FQNEAQ. In the library, individual cDNA molecules carried attached unique molecular identifiers. From the 5' RACE reads, TCRdb called clonotypes with MiXCR, one entry per CDR3 protein. The data show about 54,000 distinct CDR3 sequences, around 8.3% seen once. The chain has TRBV7-8 and TRBJ2-7; possible D gene TRBD1, 6 bases. The specimen comprised whole blood, sampled at baseline. The sequence was collected from an adult who was a healthcare worker with PCR-confirmed SARS-CoV-2 infection or an uninfected control (not recorded which). DNA for the CDR3: TGTGCCAGCAGCTCCCGACAGGACTTGTGGGAGCAGTACTTC. Its protein is CASSSRQDLWEQYF.